This T cell receptor (beta chain) came from a study of blood T cells in healthy people across ages. The second PCR ran about 6 to 11 cycles with a sample-barcoded 5' primer and J-beta primers. Every sample gave at least 2.5 million paired-end reads containing CDR3. One entry per CDR3 protein, called by TCRdb with MiXCR from the 5' RACE reads. The table has approximately 2,000,000 distinct CDR3 sequences, around 40% seen once. V was shortened by 0 bases and J by 3 bases, with 9 bases between the two germline ends. CDR1 is SGHKS, CDR2 YYEKEE, per germline (reference sequence). CDR3 length: 14 residues. The donors, all healthy, were Caucasians living in Russia, aged roughly 6 to 100. As regards this clonotype: Antigen: not known.

The study's findings and limits: Estimated diversity, derived from one million T cells, was regarded as an underestimate.

The sequenced material came from blood. V and J are TRBV5-5 and TRBJ2-5; D remains unclear. The TCR originated in a human donor in good health. This CDR3 is CASSLGWSKETQYF. DNA for the CDR3: TGTGCCAGCAGCTTGGGGTGGTCAAAAGAGACCCAGTACTTC.